These 14 T cell receptor beta chains came from one sample sequenced in a study of blood T cells in healthy people across ages. Alongside a J-beta primer mix, a sample-barcoded 5' primer served in a second PCR lasting about 7 to 11 cycles. TCRdb ran MiXCR on the 5' RACE reads and lists one entry per CDR3 protein. Of approximately 680,000 distinct CDR3 sequences in the sample, 32% were seen once. What was sequenced was blood. These TCRs come from an elderly woman in good health.

The chain uses TRBV10-3 and TRBJ2-3, with D perhaps given as TRBD1 or TRBD2 (6 bases each). V was cut by 0 bases and J by 13 bases, with 14 bases left in between. The CDR3 contains 13 residues. Germline CDR1 and CDR2: ENHRY and SYGVKD. This CDR3 reads CAISESGRDKKYF. The CDR3 DNA reads as TGTGCCATCAGTGAGTCTGGGCGGGACAAGAAGTATTTT.

This clonotype appeared many times. J is TRBJ1-6 and V is TRBV7-9; 8 bases fit TRBD1. The germline V gene encodes CDR1 SEHNR and CDR2 FQNEAQ (reference sequence). V gave up 3 bases and J gave up 14 bases; unmatched junction bases: 9. The CDR3 contains 14 residues. As DNA, the CDR3 is TGTGCCAGCAGCTTGGCGGGACAGGCCCTCACCCTCCACTTT. Its protein product is CASSLAGQALTLHF.

Worth noting for this clonotype: A much larger clonotype is one base distant, so this may be a read error. The chain has TRBV11-2 and TRBJ2-5, with 7 bases fitting TRBD1. The V gene end was trimmed by 4 bases and the J gene end by 7 bases; junction bases not matched to a gene: 3. The CDR3 length is 12 residues. In germline, CDR1 is SGHAT, CDR2 FQNNGV. The CDR3: CASSWTGGTQYF. The CDR3 DNA follows: TGTGCCAGCAGCTGGACAGGCGGGACCCAGTACTTC.

The CDR3 loop reads CASSSGGTGLNEQYF. CDR3 nucleotide sequence: TGTGCCAGCAGCTCCGGTGGGACGGGGCTCAACGAGCAGTACTTC. The chain combines TRBV7-2 with TRBJ2-4; D assignment may be TRBD1 or TRBD2 (5 bases each). The DNA end lines up better with TRBJ2-7; the J call may be wrong. The CDR3 loop spans 15 amino acids. Germline loops: CDR1 SGHTA, CDR2 FQGNSA.

This clonotype was counted many times. The chain couples TRBV29-1 to TRBJ2-1; unclear D gene. The CDR3 runs 9 residues. The V end lost 3 bases, the J end lost 6 bases, and 0 bases lay between the germline ends. In germline, CDR1 is SQVTM, CDR2 ANQGSEA. The CDR3 reads CSVDNEQFF. Here the CDR3 DNA reads TGCAGCGTTGACAATGAGCAGTTCTTC.

The chain combines TRBV20-1 with TRBJ1-5, with 7 bases that match TRBD1. This CDR3 is built from 14 residues. Unmatched junction bases numbered 5, after V lost 5 bases and J lost 1 base. CDR1 and CDR2 from the germline V gene are DFQATT and SNEGSKA (reference sequence). CDR3 sequence reads: CSARQGTSNQPQHF. The CDR3 region has the DNA TGCAGTGCTCGACAGGGTACCAGCAATCAGCCCCAGCATTTT.

The chain is built from TRBV20-1 and TRBJ2-3, with a weak D call TRBD2 (7 bases). Germline V gene lookup returns CDR1 DFQATT and CDR2 SNEGSKA (reference sequence). The germline V and J ends were trimmed by 6 bases and 7 bases, with 17 bases remaining between them. The CDR3 runs to 13 residues. The CDR3 reads CSAAGAPGNTQYF. In nucleotides, the CDR3 is TGCAGTGCCGCGGGGGCCCCCGGGAATACGCAGTATTTT.

To note about this clonotype: A much larger clone lies one base from this, so it may be a read error. The rearrangement links TRBV20-1 to TRBJ2-1; possibly TRBD2 for D (5 bases). The germline CDR1 and CDR2 sequences are DFQATT and SNEGSKA (reference sequence). CDR3 length: 13 amino acids. V was clipped by 1 base and J by 12 bases, with 16 bases between them. CDR3 protein: CSARGAGCPGQFF. The CDR3 nucleotides read TGCAGTGCTAGAGGTGCGGGCTGCCCGGGGCAGTTCTTC.

This clonotype was recorded many times. V is TRBV20-1 and J is TRBJ1-2; TRBD1 matches at 8 bases. CDR1 and CDR2 from the germline V gene are DFQATT and SNEGSKA (reference sequence). The CDR3 runs to 13 residues. The J segment lost 13 bases and the V segment lost 0 bases, leaving 10 bases of the junction unmatched. For the CDR3, the DNA is TGCAGTGCTAGAGATAGAGATCAACAGGGGGTCACCTTC. Translation: CSARDRDQQGVTF.

The rearrangement uses TRBV27 and TRBJ2-5; 7 bases map to TRBD1. The DNA end is a closer match to TRBJ2-7, so the J assignment may be wrong. The length of the CDR3 is 15 residues. The germline V gene has CDR1 MNHEY and CDR2 SMNVEV (reference sequence). The CDR3 loop reads CASRELGAGGYEQYF. DNA for the CDR3: TGTGCCAGCAGAGAGTTGGGGGCAGGGGGATACGAGCAGTACTTC.

There are many counts of this clonotype. V is TRBV7-2 and J is TRBJ1-2, with D tentatively TRBD1 (5 bases). Germline V gene sequence: CDR1 SGHTA, CDR2 FQGNSA. V lost 5 bases and J 6 bases, leaving 16 bases between the germline ends. The CDR3 length is 14 residues. CDR3 bases: TGTGCCAGCAGCCCCGCGGGGGGACGGAATGGCTACACCTTC. Translating it yields CASSPAGGRNGYTF.

This clonotype was observed a handful of times. The chain has TRBV10-3 and TRBJ1-2; D remains unclear. The CDR3 is 15 residues long. Germline CDR1 and CDR2: ENHRY and SYGVKD. V lost 4 bases, J lost 0 bases, and 12 bases lay in between. The CDR3 region is CAISGSSAANYGYTF. CDR3 DNA: TGTGCCATCAGTGGAAGTTCAGCTGCTAACTATGGCTACACCTTC.

The chain has TRBV7-9 and TRBJ1-2, with a possible D match to TRBD1 (5 bases). Germline V gene sequence: CDR1 SEHNR, CDR2 FQNEAQ (reference sequence). The CDR3 covers 14 residues. Trimming stripped 2 bases from V and 7 bases from J, with 14 bases between. CDR3 sequence (DNA): TGTGCCAGCAGCTTATTTGGCAGGGCGGGTGGCTACACCTTC. It codes for CASSLFGRAGGYTF.

Details on this clonotype: Its ends do not fully match the called genes, so a read error is possible. This chain links TRBV7-8 with TRBJ2-7; 11 bases agree with TRBD2. CDR1 and CDR2 from the germline V gene are SGHVS and FQNEAQ. The CDR3 has 15 amino acids. CDR3 amino acids: CACSLLAGGSYEQYF. CDR3 nucleotide sequence: TGTGCCTGCAGCCTCCTAGCGGGGGGATCCTACGAGCAGTACTTC. Variable domain in full (rest from reference TRBV7-8 and TRBJ2-7): GAGVSQSPRYKVAKRGQDVALRCDPISGHVSLFWYQQALGQGPEFLTYFQNEAQLDKSGLPSDRFFAERPEGSVSTLKIQRTQQEDSAVYLCACSLLAGGSYEQYFGPGTRLTVT.